These 15 T cell receptor beta chains originate from one sample sequenced in a study of shared clonotypes between healthy human individuals. Profiling relied on immunoSEQ multiplex PCR, and the TCRdb table lists in-frame clones only, not all of them. The repertoire includes 2 million to 2.5 million clones, 85% to 95% of them detected once, and 0.35% to 0.5% sits in the top ten. Sequenced sample: naive CD4+ T cells from PBMCs. Subset denoted: CD45RA+ positively selected. These receptors were collected from a man in his late teens or twenties in good health. Some clones in this sample may be carry-over from other donors' samples.

The V call is TRBV10-3, the J call TRBJ2-7; no clear D. This CDR3 spans 12 amino acids. V was shortened by 7 bases and J by 1 base, with 8 bases between the two germline ends. Germline CDR1 and CDR2: ENHRY and SYGVKD. The CDR3 DNA sequence: TGTGCCATCATTACCGCTTCCTACGAGCAGTACTTC. The encoded protein is CAIITASYEQYF.

This clone was found once. The chain combines TRBV5-1 with TRBJ2-5; 11 positions match TRBD2. The CDR3 runs 17 residues. Germline V gives CDR1 SGHRS, CDR2 YFSETQ. The junction had 5 bases not matched to a gene; V was cut back by 0 bases and J by 1 base. Here the CDR3 reads CASSLGRGLAAQETQYF. CDR3 in DNA: TGCGCCAGCAGCTTGGGCCGGGGACTAGCGGCCCAAGAGACCCAGTACTTC.

About this clone: The same CDR3 also results from other DNA sequences found in this sample. The V and J genes are TRBV11-3 and TRBJ2-7; tentative D call: TRBD2 (5 bases). V gave up 0 bases and J gave up 6 bases, with 6 bases separating them. The CDR3 is 12 amino acids. Germline-derived CDR1 and CDR2 are SGHNT and YENEEA. Written as DNA, the CDR3 is TGTGCCAGCAGCTTAGATCGGGGCGAGCAGTACTTC. It yields the protein CASSLDRGEQYF.

Of note for this clone: The sample has other DNA sequences that encode this CDR3 too. The chain links TRBV18 to TRBJ1-4, with 9 nucleotides matching TRBD1. Germline CDR1 is KGHSH and CDR2 is LQKENI. The length of the CDR3 is 15 residues. V lost 3 bases to trimming and J lost 8 bases; unmatched junction nucleotides: 7. CDR3 in amino acids: CASSPAGQGGEKLFF. CDR3 coding DNA: TGTGCCAGCTCACCGGCGGGACAGGGTGGGGAAAAACTGTTTTTT.

The genes are TRBV30 and TRBJ1-6, with a possible D match to TRBD1 (5 bases). Trimming left V 1 base short and J 9 bases short, with 7 bases between. This CDR3 region has 12 residues. Germline CDR1 reads GTSNPN; CDR2 reads SVGIG (reference sequence). The CDR3 nucleotides are TGTGCCTGGAGTGACGGGGGTTCACCCCTCCACTTT. Protein: CAWSDGGSPLHF.

J is TRBJ2-5 and V is TRBV30; the match to TRBD2 covers 8 bases. Germline V CDR1 and CDR2: GTSNPN, SVGIG (reference sequence). The J segment lost 5 bases and the V segment lost 0 bases, leaving 11 bases of the junction unmatched. This CDR3 has 16 residues. The CDR3 is CAWSVLAGRRGETQYF. CDR3 sequence (DNA): TGTGCCTGGAGTGTCCTAGCGGGTAGGAGAGGGGAGACCCAGTACTTC.

The rearrangement joins TRBV9 to TRBJ1-5; no definite D call. This CDR3 spans 15 amino acids. Trimming stripped 2 bases from V and 7 bases from J, with 16 bases between. Per the germline V gene, CDR1 is SGDLS and CDR2 is YYNGEE. Here the CDR3 DNA reads TGTGCCAGCAGCGTGTCCTGGGGAGTCGGCCAGCCCCAGCATTTT. This translates into CASSVSWGVGQPQHF. The full variable domain, completed using reference TRBV9 and TRBJ1-5, is DSGVTQTPKHLITATGQRVTLRCSPRSGDLSVYWYQQSLDQGLQFLIQYYNGEERAKGNILERFSAQQFPDLHSELNLSSLELGDSALYFCASSVSWGVGQPQHFGDGTRLSIL.

V is TRBV5-1 and J is TRBJ1-1; tentative D call: TRBD1 (6 bases). The CDR3 spans 14 residues. With 0 bases removed from V and 5 bases from J, the gap between germline ends came to 11 bases. Germline CDR1 SGHRS, CDR2 YFSETQ. The CDR3 nucleotides are TGCGCCAGCAGCTTGGGACAGGTTTGGACTGAAGCTTTCTTT. It is translated as CASSLGQVWTEAFF.

This rearrangement joins TRBV19 to TRBJ2-1; D uncertain. Germline CDR1 is LNHDA and CDR2 is SQIVND (reference sequence). The V end lost 9 bases, the J end lost 8 bases, and 17 bases lay between the germline ends. There are 13 residues in the CDR3. The CDR3 loop reads CASAPRVADEQFF. As DNA, the CDR3 is TGTGCCAGCGCACCCAGAGTAGCCGATGAGCAGTTCTTC.

This chain joins TRBV18 and TRBJ1-1; D is unresolved. In germline, CDR1 is KGHSH, CDR2 LQKENI. Trimming removed 1 base at V and 7 bases at J, with 13 bases between. The CDR3 is 14 amino acids. The CDR3 DNA reads TGTGCCAGCTCACCACAACGGGCCAGGAGTGAAGCTTTCTTT. This sequence encodes CASSPQRARSEAFF.

The chain couples TRBV4-1 to TRBJ2-4, with 7 bases that match TRBD1. This CDR3 region has 14 residues. Germline-derived CDR1 and CDR2 are MGHRA and YSYEKL. The V segment lost 2 bases and the J segment 4 bases; nucleotides outside the gene matches: 2. The CDR3 is CASSQPTGKNIQYF. Here the CDR3 DNA reads TGCGCCAGCAGCCAACCGACAGGGAAAAACATTCAGTACTTC.

The V and J genes are TRBV28 and TRBJ2-7; TRBD1 matches 9 bases. CDR1 is MDHEN and CDR2 is SYDVKM in the germline V gene. V lost 6 bases to trimming and J lost 4 bases; unmatched junction nucleotides: 4. This CDR3 is built from 13 residues. CDR3 loop: CASRTGTGYEQYF. The CDR3 DNA sequence: TGTGCCAGCAGAACCGGGACAGGGTACGAGCAGTACTTC.

This clone was seen more than once but under ten times. The genes are TRBV28 and TRBJ1-5, with D uncertain. Germline V gene lookup returns CDR1 MDHEN and CDR2 SYDVKM. V lost 6 bases to trimming and J lost 2 bases, with 14 bases between them. The CDR3 extends over 15 amino acids. For the CDR3, the DNA is TGTGCCAGCAGCTCCGACCGGCTCGGCAATCAGCCCCAGCATTTT. Its protein product is CASSSDRLGNQPQHF.

This rearrangement joins TRBV19 to TRBJ2-5, with 9 bases fitting TRBD1. The CDR3 runs to 13 residues. Trimming at V came to 6 bases and at J to 1 base, leaving 0 bases not matched to a gene. The V gene's germline CDR1 is LNHDA and CDR2 SQIVND (reference sequence). The CDR3 DNA sequence: TGTGCCAGTAGGGGACAGGGCCAAGAGACCCAGTACTTC. Amino acids: CASRGQGQETQYF.

In regard to this clone: This CDR3 is also generated by other DNA sequences in the sample. This chain uses TRBV5-1 with TRBJ1-1; 7 bases agree with TRBD1. V lost 4 bases and J lost 1; bases outside the gene matches: 4. Germline V gene lookup returns CDR1 SGHRS and CDR2 YFSETQ. The CDR3 covers 14 residues. DNA for the CDR3: TGCGCCAGCAGCGCCCAGGGGGGGAACACTGAAGCTTTCTTT. Translating it yields CASSAQGGNTEAFF.